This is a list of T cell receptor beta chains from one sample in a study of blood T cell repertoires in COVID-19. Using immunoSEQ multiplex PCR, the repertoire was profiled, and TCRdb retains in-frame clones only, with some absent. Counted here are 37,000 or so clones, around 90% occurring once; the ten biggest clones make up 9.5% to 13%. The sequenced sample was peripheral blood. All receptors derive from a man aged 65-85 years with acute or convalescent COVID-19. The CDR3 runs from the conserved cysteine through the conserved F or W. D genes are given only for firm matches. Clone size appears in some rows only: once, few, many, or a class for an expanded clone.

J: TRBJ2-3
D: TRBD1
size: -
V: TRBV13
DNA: TGTGCCAGCAGCCTCCGGGGACAGGGGGGCACAGATACGCAGTATTTT
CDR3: CASSLRGQGGTDTQYF

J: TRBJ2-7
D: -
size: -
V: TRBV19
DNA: TGTGCCAGTAGTATTTTCCACCTAGGCACCTACGAGCAGTACTTC
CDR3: CASSIFHLGTYEQYF

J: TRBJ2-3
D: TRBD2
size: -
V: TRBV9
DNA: TGTGCCAGCAGTAGCGGGAGGGGCACAGATACGCAGTATTTT
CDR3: CASSSGRGTDTQYF

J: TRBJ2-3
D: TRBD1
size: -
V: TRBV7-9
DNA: TGTGCCAGCATCGGGACAGGGGTTTCAGATACGCAGTATTTT
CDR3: CASIGTGVSDTQYF

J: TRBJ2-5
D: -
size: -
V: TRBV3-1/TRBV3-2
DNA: TGTGCCAGCAGCCAAGAAGGAGGAGACGAGACCCAGTACTTC
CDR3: CASSQEGGDETQYF

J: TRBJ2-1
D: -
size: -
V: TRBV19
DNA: TGTGCCAGTAGTATAAGGCTAGCAGACAATGAGCAGTTCTTC
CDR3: CASSIRLADNEQFF

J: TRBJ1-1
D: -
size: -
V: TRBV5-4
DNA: TGTGCCAGCAGCGGGGGAGGAACCCTGAACACTGAAGCTTTCTTT
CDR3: CASSGGGTLNTEAFF

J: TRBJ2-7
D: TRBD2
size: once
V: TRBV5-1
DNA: TGCGCCAGCAGCTTGTTCACAGCGGGAGGCCCCTACGAGCAGTACTTC
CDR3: CASSLFTAGGPYEQYF

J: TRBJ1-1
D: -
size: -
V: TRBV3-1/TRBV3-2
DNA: TGTGCCAGCAGCCAAGCGGGAGGTGAAGCTTTCTTT
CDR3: CASSQAGGEAFF

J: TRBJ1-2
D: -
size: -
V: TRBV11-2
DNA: TGTGCCAGCAGTCTAGAGTCAGGGTCCGGCTACACCTTC
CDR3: CASSLESGSGYTF

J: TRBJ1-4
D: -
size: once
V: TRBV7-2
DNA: TGTGCCAGCAGCTCTGGAGGAACCAATGAAAAACTGTTTTTT
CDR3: CASSSGGTNEKLFF

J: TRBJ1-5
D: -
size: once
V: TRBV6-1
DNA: TGTGCCAGCAGCCGCGGCCACGGCAATCAGCCCCAGCATTTT
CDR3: CASSRGHGNQPQHF

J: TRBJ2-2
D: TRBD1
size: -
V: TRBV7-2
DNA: TGTGCCAGCAGCCTCAGACAGGGAGACACCGGGGAGCTGTTTTTT
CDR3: CASSLRQGDTGELFF

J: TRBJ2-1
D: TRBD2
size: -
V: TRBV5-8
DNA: TGTGCCAGCAGCTTGGGGACTAGCGAGTACAATGAGCAGTTCTTC
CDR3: CASSLGTSEYNEQFF

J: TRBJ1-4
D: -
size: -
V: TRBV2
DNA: TGTGCCAGCAGCCAGGGGCATGAAAAACTGTTTTTT
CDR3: CASSQGHEKLFF

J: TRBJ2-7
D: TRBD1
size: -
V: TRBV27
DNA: TGTGCCAGCAGTTTATTCGGGACAGGGGGGTTGTGGGAGCAGTACTTC
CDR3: CASSLFGTGGLWEQYF

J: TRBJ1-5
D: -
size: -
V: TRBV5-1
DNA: TGCGCCAGCAGCCCCGGGGGTATGGGCAATCAGCCCCAGCATTTT
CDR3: CASSPGGMGNQPQHF

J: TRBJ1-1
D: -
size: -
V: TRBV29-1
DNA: TGCAGCTTTAGCCCTAGCGGGGTGAACACTGAAGCTTTCTTT
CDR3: CSFSPSGVNTEAFF

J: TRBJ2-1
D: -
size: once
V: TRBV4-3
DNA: TGCGCCAGCAGCCAAGATCTCGGTGAGCAGTTCTTC
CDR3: CASSQDLGEQFF

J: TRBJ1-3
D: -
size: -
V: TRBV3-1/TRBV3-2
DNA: TGTGCCAGCAGCCAAGCCTTAGGGGGATCCGGAAACACCATATATTTT
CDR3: CASSQALGGSGNTIYF

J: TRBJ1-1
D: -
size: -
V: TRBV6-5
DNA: TGTGCCAGCAGCGCTCAGGGTGGAACAGAAGCTTTCTTT
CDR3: CASSAQGGTEAFF